This TCR beta chain was documented in a study of cytomegalovirus exposure and HLA in healthy donors. The PCR was carried out with 60 Vbeta primers and 13 Jbeta primers. Clones were sequenced by immunoSEQ multiplex PCR, and TCRdb holds only the in-frame ones, with some missing. The sample holds under 200,000 clones, 81% seen once. Germline V gene sequence: CDR1 MDHEN, CDR2 SYDVKM. The V and J ends lost 3 bases and 2 bases respectively, with 17 bases between them. This CDR3 contains 18 residues. The V call is TRBV28, the J call TRBJ2-6, with D possibly TRBD2 on 7 matching bases. This clonotype originated in a man aged 45-60 years in good health and CMV-seropositive. Sequenced material: PBMCs. The CDR3 spells CASSFGGGAGAGANVLTF. CDR3 in DNA: TGTGCCAGCAGTTTTGGGGGGGGCGCAGGGGCTGGGGCCAACGTCCTGACTTTC. Full variable domain (rest looked up from reference TRBV28 and TRBJ2-6): DVKVTQSSRYLVKRTGEKVFLECVQDMDHENMFWYRQDPGLGLRLIYFSYDVKMKEKGDIPEGYSVSREKKERFSLILESASTNQTSMYLCASSFGGGAGAGANVLTFGAGSRLTVL.